A single sample gave rise to the 19 T cell receptor beta chains below, sequenced in a study of lymphopenia after photon versus proton radiotherapy. Sequencing used immunoSEQ multiplex PCR; TCRdb keeps in-frame clones, though not all of them. The sample lists approximately 150,000 clones, roughly nine tenths occurring once. This specimen was peripheral blood, taken from a patient treated with photon-based radiotherapy. These receptors all stem from a man aged 50-60 years with gastric cancer.

The count of this clone is one. The chain employs TRBV5-4 and TRBJ2-5, with a possible D match to TRBD2 (5 bases). The CDR3 contains 13 residues. Germline V gene lookup returns CDR1 SGHNT and CDR2 YYREEE (reference sequence). V was shortened by 4 bases and J by 5 bases, with 12 bases between the two germline ends. The CDR3 reads CASSPGSWETQYF. DNA for the CDR3: TGTGCCAGCAGCCCGGGGAGCTGGGAGACCCAGTACTTC.

V and J are TRBV5-6 and TRBJ2-1, with D possibly matching TRBD2 (6 bases). The CDR3 is 14 amino acids. Germline CDR1 reads SGHDT; CDR2 reads YYEEEE. V dropped 3 bases and J dropped 10 bases, with 17 bases sitting between them. The CDR3 region has the DNA TGTGCCAGCAGCTCAGGCGACGGGGGACCCGAGCAGTTCTTC. This gives the protein CASSSGDGGPEQFF.

The CDR3 DNA reads as TGTGCCAGCAACGGACAGTACTACGAGCAGTACTTC. Encoded protein: CASNGQYYEQYF. V gene TRBV5-6 combines with J gene TRBJ2-7; the D gene is possibly TRBD1 (6 bases). This CDR3 is built from 12 residues. CDR1 and CDR2 (germline): SGHDT, YYEEEE. Trimming stripped 6 bases from V and 3 bases from J, with 10 bases between.

V usage is TRBV4-1 and J usage is TRBJ1-5; D is perhaps TRBD1 (5 bases). CDR3 length equals 16 residues. Germline-derived CDR1 and CDR2 are MGHRA and YSYEKL. The V end was cut by 0 bases, the J end by 4 bases, with 13 bases between. CDR3 nucleotide sequence: TGCGCCAGCAGCCAAGATCCGGGGGACTCTAATCAGCCCCAGCATTTT. It translates to CASSQDPGDSNQPQHF.

This sequence joins TRBV6-6 and TRBJ2-3; D is unclear. The germline V gene has CDR1 MNHNY and CDR2 SVGAGI (reference sequence). V was shortened by 0 bases and J by 8 bases, with 9 bases between the two germline ends. The CDR3 extends over 13 amino acids. The chain's CDR3 is CASSYSSSGTQYF. The CDR3, as DNA: TGTGCCAGCAGTTACTCCTCTAGTGGTACGCAGTATTTT.

This clone was recorded once. This chain links TRBV2 with TRBJ1-5; 7 nucleotides line up with TRBD1. This CDR3 region has 15 residues. Germline CDR1 is SNHLY and CDR2 is FYNNEI. V lost 6 bases, J lost 4 bases, and 9 bases stayed unmatched. CDR3 protein: CASSEQGLENQPQHF. CDR3 sequence (DNA): TGTGCCAGCAGCGAACAGGGGCTGGAAAATCAGCCCCAGCATTTT.

The rearrangement joins TRBV6-5 to TRBJ2-2, with D unclear. The length of the CDR3 is 13 residues. Germline V gene data show CDR1 as MNHEY and CDR2 as SVGAGI. The germline V and J ends were trimmed by 0 bases and 5 bases, with 4 bases remaining between them. The CDR3: CASSYSRTGELFF. In nucleotides, the CDR3 is TGTGCCAGCAGTTACTCGAGGACCGGGGAGCTGTTTTTT.

The chain joins TRBV5-5 to TRBJ2-7; D remains unclear. The V end lost 3 bases, the J end lost 0 bases, and 7 bases lay between the germline ends. The CDR3 has 13 amino acids. Looked up from germline, CDR1 is SGHKS and CDR2 is YYEKEE (reference sequence). CDR3 sequence (DNA): TGTGCCAGCAGCTCCCTCAGCTCCTACGAGCAGTACTTC. Protein product: CASSSLSSYEQYF.

V is TRBV6-1 and J is TRBJ2-7, with D unresolved. Germline V CDR1 and CDR2: MNHNS, SASEGT. This CDR3 comprises 14 residues. V was pared by 3 bases and J by 2 bases, with 11 bases between. The CDR3 region has the DNA TGTGCCAGCAGTGATATCGAACAGCCCTACGAGCAGTACTTC. It specifies CASSDIEQPYEQYF.

J is TRBJ2-7 and V is TRBV27; no clear D gene. CDR1 and CDR2 (germline): MNHEY, SMNVEV (reference sequence). The CDR3 is 14 amino acids. Deletions cut 2 bases from V and 1 base from J, with 9 bases between. The CDR3 DNA sequence: TGTGCCAGCAGTTTAGGACGGATGTCCTACGAGCAGTACTTC. Its protein is CASSLGRMSYEQYF.

The chain links TRBV14 to TRBJ1-5; maybe TRBD1 (6 bases). The germline CDR1 and CDR2 sequences are SGHDN and FVKESK. V was trimmed by 0 bases and J by 4 bases, leaving 19 bases between them. CDR3 length: 18 residues. CDR3 sequence reads: CASSQETPLDRRNQPQHF. CDR3 nucleotide sequence: TGTGCCAGCAGCCAAGAAACCCCCCTCGACAGGAGGAATCAGCCCCAGCATTTT.

The chain combines TRBV6-5 with TRBJ1-5, with 7 nucleotides matching TRBD1. CDR3 length: 15 amino acids. CDR1 MNHEY and CDR2 SVGAGI come from the germline V gene. After removal of 0 bases from V and 6 bases from J, the junction contained 5 bases not matched to a gene. The CDR3 region is CASSYSGQQGQPQHF. In nucleotides, the CDR3 is TGTGCCAGCAGTTACTCGGGACAGCAGGGTCAGCCCCAGCATTTT.

This clone occurred a few times. The chain combines TRBV28 with TRBJ1-5; 7 bases are a match to TRBD1. The CDR3 contains 18 residues. CDR1 and CDR2 (germline): MDHEN, SYDVKM. J lost 2 bases, V lost 7 bases, and 17 bases had no gene match. The CDR3 DNA reads TGTGCCAGCAACGAACTGGCCCTACAGGGGTTCGGCAATCAGCCCCAGCATTTT. It translates to CASNELALQGFGNQPQHF.

The rearrangement links TRBV10-3 to TRBJ1-4, with a tentative D call TRBD1 (5 bases). Trimming cost V 0 bases and J 0 bases, with 11 bases left between them. Germline V gene lookup returns CDR1 ENHRY and CDR2 SYGVKD. This CDR3 region has 17 residues. CDR3: CAISESWGTATNEKLFF. The CDR3, as DNA: TGTGCCATCAGTGAGTCCTGGGGGACTGCAACTAATGAAAAACTGTTTTTT.

Only one count was recorded for this clone. The rearrangement uses TRBV15 and TRBJ2-1; possible D gene TRBD2, 6 bases. The ends were cut back, 6 bases at V and 9 bases at J, with 21 bases in the middle. Germline CDR1 reads LNHNV; CDR2 reads YYDKDF (reference sequence). The CDR3 length is 15 residues. Here the CDR3 reads CATRGADQRRVEQFF. The CDR3 nucleotides are TGTGCCACCAGAGGGGCAGATCAGAGGAGGGTTGAGCAGTTCTTC.

The rearrangement links TRBV29-1 to TRBJ1-1, with a weak D call TRBD1 (6 bases). Looked up from germline, CDR1 is SQVTM and CDR2 is ANQGSEA. V was clipped by 8 bases and J by 2 bases, with 12 bases between them. CDR3 length: 12 residues. The CDR3 DNA reads as TGCAGCTTTCAGGGGTTCAACACTGAAGCTTTCTTT. Protein product: CSFQGFNTEAFF.

The V and J genes are TRBV19 and TRBJ1-2, with a weak D call TRBD1 (6 bases). The germline gives CDR1 LNHDA, CDR2 SQIVND (reference sequence). V was pared by 6 bases and J by 4 bases, with 24 bases between. The CDR3 length is 17 residues. The CDR3 loop reads CASSRSRDMREGYGYTF. CDR3 sequence (DNA): TGTGCCAGTAGCCGGTCCCGGGACATGCGGGAGGGCTATGGCTACACCTTC.

This clone has just one count. This chain uses TRBV4-1 with TRBJ2-1; 11 bases fit TRBD2. V was clipped by 1 base and J by 8 bases; unmatched bases: 4. There are 15 residues in the CDR3. Germline-derived CDR1 and CDR2 are MGHRA and YSYEKL. Here the CDR3 reads CASSQASGRLDEQFF. DNA for the CDR3: TGCGCCAGCAGCCAAGCTAGCGGGAGGTTGGATGAGCAGTTCTTC.

The genes are TRBV6-5 and TRBJ2-3; 9 bases fit TRBD2. Germline assignment: CDR1 MNHEY and CDR2 SVGAGI. The CDR3 covers 14 residues. Trimming cost V 5 bases and J 5 bases; bases outside gene matches: 5. The CDR3 coding sequence is TGTGCCAGCAGTGGGCGGGAGGGGGAAGATACGCAGTATTTT. This sequence encodes CASSGREGEDTQYF.